The text below deals with one T cell receptor beta chain. This clonotype was seen more than once but under ten times. Its antigen specificity is not known. Nothing much larger sits one base from this clone, and base qualities are not available. These data come from a study of CD8 T cells in ankylosing spondylitis (dated by TCRdb to 2016 to 2017). Background for the entire study: The study profiled T cell receptor beta repertoires in healthy donors and ankylosing spondylitis patients to find disease-linked TCR variants. In total, the full study cohort was made up of 100 to 140 healthy donors and approximately 24 ankylosing spondylitis patients. Peripheral blood was sampled, and synovial fluid was additionally collected from ankylosing spondylitis patients. Here is what the overall study found, with its caveats: The disease-linked clones were reported to be significantly enriched in matched synovial fluid samples from ankylosing spondylitis patients. A TCR beta motif made up of roughly eight highly homologous amino acid variants appeared to be characteristic of blood from ankylosing spondylitis patients. A CD8+ phenotype was shown by the disease-linked clones, which were found at relatively low frequencies in peripheral blood. Some motif variants were previously reported in synovial fluid and blood of reactive arthritis patients, suggesting common disease-initiation mechanisms.

Sequencing was performed on an Illumina HiSeq 2500. Quantitative 5'-RACE with molecular barcodes was used to prepare TCR beta libraries. As for the authors' bioinformatics: Disease-linked TCR variants were identified with a new computational method built on a probabilistic model of VDJ rearrangement. Using fastp trimming at Q25 and MiXCR clonotype assembly, TCRdb reanalyzed the public sequencing data and kept in-frame beta chains. Identical CDR3 proteins give one entry, which carries the most common genes and DNA. For this entry, the V and J calls and clone size follow TCRdb and not the study's own pipeline. This sample gives fewer than 550,000 distinct CDR3 sequences in total; 5.3% of them show up just once. The leading ten clones occupy around 3.6% of the sample. The sequence came from a male donor with ankylosing spondylitis. The sample consisted of blood, either unsorted or a sorted T cell fraction (not recorded which).

The CDR3 reads as follows: CASSDKGDYGYTF. The DNA is as follows: TGTGCCAGCAGTGATAAGGGGGACTATGGCTACACCTTC. The V gene is TRBV27 and the J gene is TRBJ1-2; matching of 6 bases hints at TRBD1 as the D gene. V is cut by 5 bases and J by 3 bases, and the space between the germline ends is 10 bases. From cysteine to phenylalanine, the CDR3 is 13 amino acids long. Of all the DNA, just the CDR3 is kept, 39 bases in frame from base 1. CDR1 MNHEY and CDR2 SMNVEV were looked up in the germline V gene (reference sequence).